This T cell receptor (beta chain) comes out of a study of vaccination effects on CD4 cells after COVID-19. Overall study: Everyone in the study got two shots of either the BNT162b2 or mRNA-1273 vaccine.

The CDR3 totals 14 residues. Germline V gives CDR1 LNHNV, CDR2 YYDKDF (reference sequence). V shed 6 bases and J shed 10 bases, with 16 bases lying between them. Viral peptide pools were used in the ViraFEST assay to expand antigen-specific CD4+ T cells, and sequencing came afterward. Following 10 days of culture, CD4+ T cells were isolated. The vaccine recipients had no prior SARS-CoV-2 infection, with negative nucleocapsid antibodies. IL-2 medium was substituted for half the medium on days 3 and 7. To note about this clone: Its antigen is undetermined.

General study points: In the late period after vaccination, infection- and vaccine-induced clones contracted markedly. Only a few convalescent patients and no early post-infection timepoints featured in the study.

The repertoire was sequenced with immunoSEQ multiplex PCR; TCRdb's copy has only in-frame clones and lacks some. Of about 41,000 clones listed, roughly 70% are singletons. V gene TRBV15 combines with J gene TRBJ1-6, with D possibly matching TRBD1 (6 bases). The sequenced sample was CD4+ T cells from PBMCs cultured with HCoV-OC43 spike peptides, obtained before COVID-19 vaccination. Regarding subset: HCoV-OC43 spike overlapping peptide pool stimulation. The clonotype originates from a human donor who received a COVID-19 vaccine. CDR3 coding DNA: TGTGCCACCAGGGATACAGCAGGGGTCTCACCCCTCCACTTT. It translates to CATRDTAGVSPLHF.